This is a list of T cell receptor beta chains from one sample in a study of T cell repertoires in cytomegalovirus infection. TCRdb reprocessed the reads with MiXCR, giving one entry per CDR3 protein. The top ten hold around 15% of the sample, which has about 920,000 distinct CDR3 sequences, around 30% seen once. These receptors are not linked to any known antigen. The input for sequencing was cultured CD8+ T cells from PBMCs, taken from culture after CMV antigen stimulation. These receptors came from a human donor in good health (CMV status not recorded). Some clones in this sample may be carry-over from other donors' samples. Both conserved end residues are part of each CDR3. D genes are given only for firm matches. Only some rows state a clone size, as once, few, many or a class for expanded clones.

d_call j_call clone_size v_call cdr3_nt cdr3_aa
TRBD1 TRBJ1-2 few TRBV12-5 TGTGCCTGGGACAGGAGCCTTTTCCCACACAACTATGGCTACACCTTC CAWDRSLFPHNYGYTF
NA TRBJ2-1 few TRBV4-1 TGCGCCAGCAGTCCCACGAGCCCGGGCCGCAAATGGGTGAATGAGCAGTTCTTC CASSPTSPGRKWVNEQFF
TRBD1 TRBJ1-2 few TRBV6-1 TGTGCCAGCCGAAGGGACAGGGGGCCCTATGGCTACACCTTC CASRRDRGPYGYTF
NA TRBJ1-1 NA TRBV29-1 TGCAGCATTGCGGGCACTGAAGCTTTCTTT CSIAGTEAFF
TRBD1 TRBJ1-6 NA TRBV10-3 TGTGCCACTCGGGACAGTAGCTCCTATAATTCACCCCTCCACTTT CATRDSSSYNSPLHF
NA TRBJ1-1 once TRBV11-2 TGTGCCAGCAGCCAAAAGGGCCTCCACCCTGAAGCTTTCTTT CASSQKGLHPEAFF
NA TRBJ1-1 few TRBV4-1 TGCGCCAGCAGCCAAGAGAAGGGTCCGGATGAAGCTTTCTTT CASSQEKGPDEAFF
NA TRBJ1-1 NA TRBV12-3/TRBV12-4 TGTGCCAGCACCCCTCTCCCCGGGGGTGAAGTGGGTTTT CASTPLPGGEVGF
TRBD1 TRBJ2-6 few TRBV7-9 TGTGCCAGCAGCCCCGGGGTACGGGACAGTCAAACCTACTCTGGGGCCAACGTCCTGACTTTC CASSPGVRDSQTYSGANVLTF
TRBD2 TRBJ2-5 few TRBV24-1 TGTGCCACCAGTGACCCCTCCGGCGCGGGGGGTGTGAAGACCCAGTACTTC CATSDPSGAGGVKTQYF
NA TRBJ1-1 few TRBV27 TGTGCCACCATGGATAGGGCGAGGCGTTTCACTGAAGCTTTCTTT CATMDRARRFTEAFF
TRBD2 TRBJ2-1 many TRBV7-8 TGTGCCAGCAGCTTTTTACTAGCGGGGGTTCTCTATGAGCAGTTCTTC CASSFLLAGVLYEQFF
TRBD1 TRBJ2-3 NA TRBV27 TGTGCCAGCAGTTCTCTGATTACAGGGGGCAGCACAGATACGCAGTATTTT CASSSLITGGSTDTQYF
TRBD1 TRBJ2-2 many TRBV7-6 TGTGCCAGCAGCTTAGCGAGGACAGGGGTGAACACCGGGGAGCTGTTTTTT CASSLARTGVNTGELFF
NA TRBJ2-2 few TRBV12-3/TRBV12-4 TGTGCCAGCAGTTTGTATGGACTTCCCACCGGGGAGCTGTTTTTT CASSLYGLPTGELFF
NA TRBJ1-2 NA TRBV11-2 TGTGCCAGCAGCTTAGGCCCGCAGGGGAACTATGGCTACACCTTC CASSLGPQGNYGYTF
NA TRBJ2-7 few TRBV27 TGTGCCAGCAGTCTGAGGACTGAATCCTACGAGCAGTACTTC CASSLRTESYEQYF
NA TRBJ2-5 NA TRBV7-2 TGTGCCAGCAGCCCTTGGGGGGGGCAGGAGACCCAGTACTTC CASSPWGGQETQYF
NA TRBJ2-2 many TRBV6-5 TGTGCCAGCAGTTACTCGACAGCGAACACCGGGGAGCTGTTTTTT CASSYSTANTGELFF
NA TRBJ1-1 NA TRBV28 TGTGCCAGCAGTTTCTGGGGGGATCCGATGAACACTGAAGCTTTCTTT CASSFWGDPMNTEAFF
NA TRBJ2-5 many TRBV7-9 TGTGCCAGCAGATCAACCGGGATTCCAGAGACCCAGTACTTC CASRSTGIPETQYF
TRBD2 TRBJ2-1 NA TRBV24-1 TGTGCCACCAGTGACACTAGCGGCCCTTACAATGAGCAGTTCTTC CATSDTSGPYNEQFF